These 3 T cell receptor beta chains came from one sample sequenced in a study of T-cell reconstitution after alpha-beta-depleted transplantation in children. Molecular barcoding with unique molecular identifiers was used for the TCRbeta library. From the PCR reads, TCRdb called clonotypes with MiXCR, one entry per CDR3 protein. The sample has about 480,000 distinct CDR3 sequences; approximately 13% are singletons. The sequencing here drew on PBMCs from the stem cell graft donor, taken from the stem cell graft. These receptors all stem from a human donor who donated a stem cell graft to a child with combined immunodeficiency.

This clonotype was observed many times. The CDR3 DNA follows: TGTGCCAGCGGGACAGGGACCCTCTACGAGCAGTACTTC. Translated, it gives CASGTGTLYEQYF. V and J are TRBV12-3 or TRBV12-4 and TRBJ2-7, with TRBD1 matching 9 bases. The CDR3 contains 13 residues. Trimming removed 8 bases from V and 3 bases from J; junction bases left unmatched: 5.

This clonotype turned up a few times. V gene TRBV15 combines with J gene TRBJ1-6, with TRBD1 identical over 9 bases. V dropped 3 bases and J dropped 9; count of bases not matched to a gene: 6. The germline gives CDR1 LNHNV, CDR2 YYDKDF (reference sequence). The CDR3 length is 15 residues. CDR3 nucleotides: TGTGCCACCAGCAGGGAGCGGACAGGGGTTTCACCCCTCCACTTT. Amino acid sequence: CATSRERTGVSPLHF.

The V and J genes are TRBV6-1 and TRBJ1-1; no reliable D call. This CDR3 region has 14 residues. Per germline, CDR1 MNHNS and CDR2 SASEGT. Trimming shortened V by 5 bases and J by 0 bases, and 10 bases separated the two germline ends. The CDR3 nucleotides read TGTGCCAGCAGTCGAGGAGTCCTGAACACTGAAGCTTTCTTT. Translated: CASSRGVLNTEAFF.